This T cell receptor (beta chain) originates from a study of a mutant IDH1 vaccine in newly diagnosed glioma. Time point here: week 47, end of study. Topical imiquimod was applied with each vaccine dose, which held 300 ug of mutant IDH1 20-mer peptide. Here immunoSEQ multiplex PCR was the method, and the copy in TCRdb shows in-frame clones only, minus some. The data contain tens of thousands of clones, 75% to 90% of them singletons. Worth noting for this clone: Its antigen is as yet unknown.

The CDR3 has 16 amino acids. Germline assignment: CDR1 SGHRS and CDR2 YFSETQ. The trim removed 4 bases at V and 2 bases at J, leaving 8 bases unmatched. The source was PBMCs, collected from a glioma patient whose treatment included an IDH1 peptide vaccine. This chain joins TRBV5-1 and TRBJ2-3, with 9 positions matching TRBD1. This TCR was sampled from a woman aged 45-60 years with glioma. CDR3 region: CASSEGGQGFTDTQYF. The DNA for the CDR3 is TGCGCCAGCAGCGAGGGAGGACAGGGGTTCACAGATACGCAGTATTTT.